This TCR beta chain was retrieved from a study of blood T cell repertoires in COVID-19. Study summary: The analysed material was cDNA or gDNA that came from T cells, B-cell-depleted T cells, or PBMCs.

Original processing methods: How many nucleated cells were present was estimated from reference gene primer amplification. This table comes from immunoSEQ multiplex PCR, and its TCRdb copy is limited to in-frame clones, with some not included. For V, J and clone size, that table is used; D and trimming come from the DNA. The repertoire includes approximately 500,000 clones, approximately 83% of them detected once, and roughly 3.1% sits in the top ten. The specimen was peripheral blood. The source is a human donor in a cohort sampled during active COVID-19.

CDR3 nucleotides: TGTGCCAGCAGTATTACCGGGACAGGGGTCGGGCAGCCCCAGCATTTT. Protein sequence: CASSITGTGVGQPQHF. V gene TRBV28 combines with J gene TRBJ1-5; 10 nucleotides match TRBD1. CDR3 length equals 16 residues. J gave up 7 bases and V 5 bases, and 11 bases lay outside the gene matches. Germline V gene sequence: CDR1 MDHEN, CDR2 SYDVKM. Using reference TRBV28 and TRBJ1-5 for the parts outside the CDR3, the full variable domain is DVKVTQSSRYLVKRTGEKVFLECVQDMDHENMFWYRQDPGLGLRLIYFSYDVKMKEKGDIPEGYSVSREKKERFSLILESASTNQTSMYLCASSITGTGVGQPQHFGDGTRLSIL.